The rows below give T cell receptor beta chains drawn from one sample of a study of blood T cell repertoires in COVID-19. TCRdb's copy holds only in-frame clones and misses some; the assay was immunoSEQ multiplex PCR. The sample contains a few hundred thousand clones, 65% to 85% of which appear only once. The source material was PBMCs or T cells enriched from blood (not recorded which). Source of these receptors: a woman between 35 and 50 years old with acute COVID-19. Each CDR3 is given without its conserved first and last residue.

V,J,CDR3
TRBV11-1,TRBJ1-1,ASSLGQGTEAF
TRBV29-1,TRBJ2-1,RVGTSGREQF
TRBV28,TRBJ1-6,ASSFNRGFSSPLH
TRBV7-8,TRBJ1-6,ASSQDRVNSPLH
TRBV6-1,TRBJ1-1,ASSETRHRGTEAF
TRBV19,TRBJ2-1,ASSYSTEQF
TRBV2,TRBJ1-2,ASSAKKTGPGEGYT
TRBV10-2,TRBJ1-1,ASSESISLNTEAF
TRBV14,TRBJ1-3,ASRGGALSGNTIY
TRBV6-4,TRBJ2-4,ASSEGAGNIQY